One and the same sample provided the 22 T cell receptor beta chains below, sequenced in a study of response to subunit inactivated influenza vaccine. From the RT-PCR reads, TCRdb called clonotypes with MiXCR, one entry per CDR3 protein. The data show hundreds of thousands of distinct CDR3 sequences, around 13% seen once. Material: PBMCs from blood, obtained less than 15 days before vaccination. The receptors originated from a man aged 50 or older who received an inactivated influenza vaccine.

This CDR3 is CATSRQYQETQYF. The CDR3 bases are TGTGCCACCAGTCGGCAGTACCAAGAGACCCAGTACTTC. V and J are TRBV24-1 and TRBJ2-5, with D hard to call. CDR1 and CDR2 from the germline V gene are KGHDR and SFDVKD. The CDR3 consists of 13 residues. The V and J ends lost 6 bases and 0 bases respectively, with 7 bases between them.

This clonotype was counted a few times. This chain connects TRBV2 to TRBJ2-1, with 7 nucleotides matching TRBD2. The germline CDR1 and CDR2 sequences are SNHLY and FYNNEI. The trim removed 6 bases at V and 7 bases at J, leaving 9 bases unmatched. The CDR3 contains 14 residues. The CDR3 nucleotides read TGTGCCAGCAGGGCGGGAGTGGTAGGGAATGAGCAGTTCTTC. Its translation: CASRAGVVGNEQFF.

The rearrangement joins TRBV18 to TRBJ2-5; no definite D call. This CDR3 region has 14 residues. Germline V lookup: CDR1 KGHSH, CDR2 LQKENI. With 0 bases removed from V and 9 bases from J, the gap between germline ends came to 14 bases. CDR3 in amino acids: CASSPPSLLGAQYF. In DNA form, the CDR3 reads TGTGCCAGCTCACCACCATCCCTTCTTGGGGCCCAGTACTTC.

The table lists this clonotype with a few counts. V usage is TRBV12-3 or TRBV12-4 and J usage is TRBJ2-1, with D perhaps TRBD2 (5 bases). The V end was cut by 3 bases, the J end by 9 bases, with 24 bases between. The CDR3 totals 17 residues. CDR3 nucleotide sequence: TGTGCCAGCAGTTTCACCCCCGACGGGGTCCTACAAGGTGAGCAGTTCTTC. Its translation is CASSFTPDGVLQGEQFF.

The chain couples TRBV2 to TRBJ2-7; D perhaps matches TRBD1 (6 bases). Germline CDR1 is SNHLY and CDR2 is FYNNEI. V was clipped by 7 bases and J by 0 bases, with 13 bases between them. The CDR3 loop spans 14 amino acids. CDR3 in DNA: TGTGCCAGCATACAGGGCCCAAACTCCTACGAGCAGTACTTC. This codes for CASIQGPNSYEQYF. The full variable domain, in which reference TRBV2 and TRBJ2-7 provide the parts outside the CDR3, is EPEVTQTPSHQVTQMGQEVILRCVPISNHLYFYWYRQILGQKVEFLVSFYNNEISEKSEIFDDQFSVERPDGSNFTLKIRSTKLEDSAMYFCASIQGPNSYEQYFGPGTRLTVT.

This clonotype was recorded at least ten times. This chain joins TRBV7-2 and TRBJ1-2; possibly TRBD1 for D (6 bases). V was clipped by 5 bases and J by 8 bases, with 15 bases between them. The length of the CDR3 is 13 residues. CDR1 SGHTA and CDR2 FQGNSA come from the germline V gene. This CDR3 reads CASSATGNGGYTF. For the CDR3, the DNA is TGTGCCAGCAGCGCCACAGGGAATGGAGGCTACACCTTC. Using reference TRBV7-2 and TRBJ1-2 for the parts outside the CDR3, the full variable domain is GAGVSQSPSNKVTEKGKDVELRCDPISGHTALYWYRQSLGQGLEFLIYFQGNSAPDKSGLPSDRFSAERTGGSVSTLTIQRTQQEDSAVYLCASSATGNGGYTFGSGTRLTVV.

A few counts support this clonotype. J is TRBJ2-1 and V is TRBV24-1; D is possibly TRBD1 (5 bases). CDR3 size: 18 residues. Trimming removed 5 bases at V and 0 bases at J, with 19 bases between. Germline CDR1 is KGHDR and CDR2 is SFDVKD. CDR3 amino acids: CATSGMKANRSSYNEQFF. The CDR3 DNA sequence: TGTGCCACCAGTGGCATGAAGGCAAACAGGAGCTCCTACAATGAGCAGTTCTTC.

The J gene is TRBJ1-3, the V gene TRBV12-3 or TRBV12-4; TRBD1 agrees at 8 bases. J was trimmed by 7 bases and V by 7 bases; bases with no gene match: 9. The CDR3 consists of 14 residues. As DNA, the CDR3 is TGTGCCAGCATCGTGGGACAGGTGGAGAACACCATATATTTT. Translation gives CASIVGQVENTIYF.

This clonotype was detected many times. J is TRBJ2-3 and V is TRBV10-3, with D unresolved. The CDR3 runs to 13 residues. Trimming cost V 0 bases and J 4 bases, with 5 bases left between them. CDR1 and CDR2 from the germline V gene are ENHRY and SYGVKD. DNA for the CDR3: TGTGCCATCAGTGAGTCGGTGGCAGATACGCAGTATTTT. Protein sequence: CAISESVADTQYF.

This clonotype was recorded at least ten times. The chain joins TRBV5-1 to TRBJ2-4, with D possibly TRBD2 on 6 matching bases. V lost 7 bases and J 8 bases, leaving 19 bases between the germline ends. Germline V gene lookup returns CDR1 SGHRS and CDR2 YFSETQ. CDR3 length: 14 residues. CDR3 loop: CASGAGGVIDIQYF. The CDR3, as DNA: TGCGCCAGCGGTGCAGGAGGGGTAATAGACATTCAGTACTTC.

This clonotype has a handful of counts. V is TRBV2 and J is TRBJ2-7; D is undetermined. The germline CDR1 and CDR2 sequences are SNHLY and FYNNEI. V lost 4 bases and J 7 bases, leaving 11 bases between the germline ends. The CDR3 is made up of 12 amino acids. This CDR3 is CASSVFAEEQYF. CDR3 coding DNA: TGTGCCAGCAGTGTTTTTGCCGAAGAGCAGTACTTC.

Only a few counts were recorded for this clonotype. This sequence joins TRBV7-9 and TRBJ2-7; 8 bases fit TRBD1. The CDR3 is made up of 15 amino acids. The germline CDR1 and CDR2 sequences are SEHNR and FQNEAQ (reference sequence). After removal of 4 bases from V and 6 bases from J, the junction contained 11 bases not matched to a gene. The DNA of the CDR3 is TGTGCCAGCAGCTCCCTCGGGTCAGGGGGCCCCGAGCAGTACTTC. Translation: CASSSLGSGGPEQYF.

The rearrangement uses TRBV7-2 and TRBJ1-4; TRBD1 is a possible D gene (5 bases). Germline loops: CDR1 SGHTA, CDR2 FQGNSA. The CDR3 contains 15 residues. V gave up 5 bases and J gave up 3 bases, with 13 bases separating them. DNA for the CDR3: TGTGCCAGCAGCAGCGCAGGGATAGCTAATGAAAAACTGTTTTTT. Encoded protein: CASSSAGIANEKLFF. The full variable domain, rest sourced from reference TRBV7-2 and TRBJ1-4, is GAGVSQSPSNKVTEKGKDVELRCDPISGHTALYWYRQSLGQGLEFLIYFQGNSAPDKSGLPSDRFSAERTGGSVSTLTIQRTQQEDSAVYLCASSSAGIANEKLFFGSGTQLSVL.

The chain combines TRBV19 with TRBJ1-5; D remains unclear. Germline V gene sequence: CDR1 LNHDA, CDR2 SQIVND (reference sequence). The CDR3 has 17 residues. Trimming cost V 7 bases and J 5 bases, with 24 bases left between them. The CDR3 loop is CASTNTGGLLGHQPQHF. The CDR3 DNA sequence: TGTGCCAGTACCAACACGGGAGGGCTCCTTGGGCATCAGCCCCAGCATTTT. The full variable domain, in which reference TRBV19 and TRBJ1-5 provide the parts outside the CDR3, is DGGITQSPKYLFRKEGQNVTLSCEQNLNHDAMYWYRQDPGQGLRLIYYSQIVNDFQKGDIAEGYSVSREKKESFPLTVTSAQKNPTAFYLCASTNTGGLLGHQPQHFGDGTRLSIL.

This chain uses TRBV6-1 with TRBJ2-6; the D gene is possibly TRBD2 (6 bases). Germline V gene lookup returns CDR1 MNHNS and CDR2 SASEGT. Trimming took off 5 bases at V and 13 bases at J, with 18 bases between the two ends. This CDR3 comprises 14 residues. The CDR3 sequence is CASSPGTVRGVLTF. DNA for the CDR3: TGTGCCAGCAGTCCCGGGACGGTTCGGGGGGTCCTGACTTTC.

The V call is TRBV5-5, the J call TRBJ2-7; D is uncertain. V was trimmed by 1 base and J by 1 base, leaving 9 bases between them. Germline CDR1 is SGHKS and CDR2 is YYEKEE (reference sequence). The CDR3 length is 14 residues. Here the CDR3 DNA reads TGTGCCAGCAGCTTGCCCCTTCAGTCCTACGAGCAGTACTTC. Translation: CASSLPLQSYEQYF.

This clonotype was seen many times. V and J are TRBV7-9 and TRBJ2-3; D may be TRBD2 (5 bases). The germline V gene has CDR1 SEHNR and CDR2 FQNEAQ (reference sequence). V lost 5 bases to trimming and J lost 2 bases, with 11 bases between them. This CDR3 comprises 14 residues. The CDR3 DNA follows: TGTGCCAGCAGCCGTTCGGGGATCACAGATACGCAGTATTTT. Residues: CASSRSGITDTQYF.

This clonotype was seen ten or more times. The genes are TRBV20-1 and TRBJ1-6; TRBD1 matches 10 bases. This CDR3 has 12 amino acids. The germline CDR1 and CDR2 sequences are DFQATT and SNEGSKA (reference sequence). Trimming took 7 bases from V and 8 from J; bases not matched to a gene: 2. The CDR3 DNA is TGCAGTGTCGGACAGGGGGATTCACCCCTCCACTTT. This codes for CSVGQGDSPLHF.

This clonotype has more than one count but fewer than ten. DNA for the CDR3: TGTGCCAGCAGCACCGGGACACAATACGAGCAGTACTTC. This gives the protein CASSTGTQYEQYF. This chain joins TRBV16 and TRBJ2-7; maybe TRBD1 (6 bases). Germline-derived CDR1 and CDR2 are KGHSY and FQNENV. The ends were cut back, 5 bases at V and 4 bases at J, with 12 bases in the middle. The CDR3 covers 13 residues.

Ten or more counts support this clonotype. The chain combines TRBV27 with TRBJ1-2; maybe TRBD1 (6 bases). CDR1 and CDR2 from the germline V gene are MNHEY and SMNVEV (reference sequence). V lost 3 bases and J lost 4, with 6 bases in between. CDR3 size: 12 residues. CDR3 in amino acids: CASSFRGYGYTF. The CDR3 DNA is TGTGCCAGCAGTTTCAGGGGCTATGGCTACACCTTC.

This clonotype was seen only a few times. The rearrangement links TRBV10-2 to TRBJ1-3; D remains unclear. The germline V gene has CDR1 WSHSY and CDR2 SAAADI. Trimming stripped 4 bases from V and 4 bases from J, with 5 bases between. The CDR3 sequence is 12 residues long. CDR3 amino acids: CASSVRGNTIYF. The CDR3 DNA reads as TGCGCCAGCAGTGTGCGGGGAAACACCATATATTTT.

As to this clonotype: One junction end disagrees with the germline gene, perhaps due to a read error. V is TRBV4-1 and J is TRBJ2-7; D is possibly TRBD1 (6 bases). In germline, CDR1 is MGHRA, CDR2 YSYEKL. This CDR3 is built from 14 residues. The CDR3 region is CASSQDTGPYELYF. The CDR3 DNA reads TGCGCCAGCAGCCAAGATACAGGGCCCTACGAGCTGTACTTC.